Ten or more counts support the clone carrying this TCR beta chain. The data originate from a study of CDR3 diversity in severe acne. The CDR3 consists of 12 residues. Trimming pared 2 bases from V and 2 bases from J, leaving 4 bases between. CDR1 and CDR2 from the germline V gene are SGHRS and YFSETQ. A single record per CDR3 protein comes from TCRdb applying MiXCR to the PCR reads. The sample has approximately 90,000 distinct CDR3 sequences, roughly 49% seen once. V gene TRBV5-1 combines with J gene TRBJ1-1, with D unresolved. This sequence was found in a male donor with severe acne vulgaris. The sample was blood. The CDR3 region is CASSLHNTEAFF. The CDR3 bases are TGCGCCAGCAGCTTACATAACACTGAAGCTTTCTTT.